The 32 T cell receptor beta chains reported below all come from one sample, sequenced in a study of T cell changes during pregnancy in multiple sclerosis. Assay: immunoSEQ multiplex PCR; the TCRdb copy retains only in-frame clones and omits some. The sample has around 60,000 clones; approximately 92% are singletons. The input for sequencing was CD4+ T cells from peripheral blood mononuclear cells, taken before pregnancy. These receptors originate from a female donor with multiple sclerosis, enrolled in a pregnancy study.

The chain employs TRBV27 and TRBJ2-5, with 8 bases fitting TRBD2. The assigned J gene may be wrong: the sequence end matches TRBJ2-7 better. Germline V gives CDR1 MNHEY, CDR2 SMNVEV (reference sequence). This CDR3 has 15 amino acids. CDR3 amino acids: CASSLGAGVVYEQYF. In DNA form, the CDR3 reads TGTGCCAGCAGTTTAGGAGCGGGAGTTGTTTACGAGCAGTACTTC.

The V call is TRBV9, the J call TRBJ2-1, with 9 bases that match TRBD2. CDR1 is SGDLS, CDR2 YYNGEE, per germline. The junction had 2 bases not matched to a gene; V was cut back by 0 bases and J by 1 base. The CDR3 has 16 amino acids. CDR3 protein: CASSVGLAASYNEQFF. CDR3 DNA sequence: TGTGCCAGCAGCGTAGGACTAGCGGCATCCTACAATGAGCAGTTCTTC.

In DNA form, the CDR3 reads TGTGCCAGCTCACCATCCGAGGCTAGCGGGAGGGCCGGGCAGTTCTTC. Amino acids: CASSPSEASGRAGQFF. The V gene is TRBV18, the J gene TRBJ2-1; 12 positions match TRBD2. The trim removed 2 bases at V and 12 bases at J, leaving 11 bases unmatched. Per the germline V gene, CDR1 is KGHSH and CDR2 is LQKENI. The CDR3 is made up of 16 amino acids.

J is TRBJ2-2 and V is TRBV7-2; 10 bases align to TRBD2. CDR3 length equals 16 residues. V shed 4 bases, J shed 3 bases, and the junction held 5 bases outside the gene matches. Germline V lookup: CDR1 SGHTA, CDR2 FQGNSA. CDR3 loop: CASSSSGRAYTGELFF. Here the CDR3 DNA reads TGTGCCAGCAGCTCGAGCGGGAGGGCCTACACCGGGGAGCTGTTTTTT.

The genes are TRBV4-1 and TRBJ2-1; no definite D call. The CDR3 runs 12 residues. V gave up 4 bases and J gave up 6 bases, with 7 bases separating them. Germline V CDR1 and CDR2: MGHRA, YSYEKL. In DNA, the CDR3 is TGCGCCAGCAGCCCAGACATCAATGAGCAGTTCTTC. Amino acids: CASSPDINEQFF.

V and J are TRBV6-5 and TRBJ1-2; 7 bases line up with TRBD1. Germline V lookup: CDR1 MNHEY, CDR2 SVGAGI. This CDR3 spans 15 amino acids. The J segment lost 8 bases and the V segment lost 2 bases, leaving 11 bases of the junction unmatched. The CDR3 coding sequence is TGTGCCAGCAGTTACGACCACAGGGGCCCAGGGGGCTACACCTTC. Translating gives CASSYDHRGPGGYTF.

V and J are TRBV15 and TRBJ2-3; D uncertain. Trimming left V 0 bases short and J 0 bases short, with 7 bases between. Germline CDR1 reads LNHNV; CDR2 reads YYDKDF (reference sequence). CDR3 size: 15 residues. CDR3 sequence reads: CATSRDRVSTDTQYF. The CDR3 coding sequence is TGTGCCACCAGCAGAGATCGGGTGAGCACAGATACGCAGTATTTT.

The J gene is TRBJ1-2, the V gene TRBV5-1; 7 nucleotides align to TRBD1. This CDR3 is 15 amino acids long. CDR1 and CDR2 from the germline V gene are SGHRS and YFSETQ. Trimming removed 0 bases from V and 2 bases from J; junction bases left unmatched: 4. CDR3 region: CASSLERGRNYGYTF. DNA of the CDR3: TGCGCCAGCAGCTTGGAGAGGGGGCGAAACTATGGCTACACCTTC.

V and J are TRBV6-6 and TRBJ1-5, with D maybe TRBD1 (6 bases). V lost 9 bases and J lost 3, with 21 bases in between. CDR1 and CDR2 from the germline V gene are MNHNY and SVGAGI (reference sequence). The CDR3 has 16 amino acids. For the CDR3, the DNA is TGTGCCAGTCTGAGGGGGAGATCCCCCCTCAATCAGCCCCAGCATTTT. Residues: CASLRGRSPLNQPQHF.

This clone was detected once. The J gene is TRBJ1-5, the V gene TRBV27, with D tentatively TRBD1 (5 bases). The length of the CDR3 is 17 residues. The V and J ends lost 5 bases and 0 bases respectively, with 17 bases between them. Germline V gene data show CDR1 as MNHEY and CDR2 as SMNVEV (reference sequence). In DNA, the CDR3 is TGTGCCAGCAGTCCGCGCCGGGGGTTACATAGCAATCAGCCCCAGCATTTT. Translated: CASSPRRGLHSNQPQHF.

CDR3 bases: TGTGCCAGCAGCGAGCTAAGGGGGAGGGAAATTGCGCAGTTCTTC. It encodes CASSELRGREIAQFF. The chain combines TRBV2 with TRBJ2-1, with TRBD2 as a possible D gene (7 bases). The CDR3 consists of 15 residues. In germline, CDR1 is SNHLY, CDR2 FYNNEI. Trimming removed 6 bases from V and 12 bases from J, with 24 bases in between.

The chain recombines TRBV21-1 with TRBJ2-7; TRBD1, the table's D call, lacks a check against the DNA. TRBV21-1 is designated a pseudogene. The CDR3 totals 16 residues. The CDR3 DNA reads TGTGCCAGCTGCATCCCTCAGGTGGGACAGCCATACGAGCAGTACTTC. This sequence encodes CASCIPQVGQPYEQYF.

This clone was recorded once. The V gene is TRBV7-2, the J gene TRBJ1-1, with a tentative D call TRBD1 (6 bases). Trimming removed 2 bases from V and 5 bases from J, with 9 bases in between. The CDR3 totals 13 residues. Per the germline V gene, CDR1 is SGHTA and CDR2 is FQGNSA. The CDR3 is CASSLYRATEAFF. As DNA, the CDR3 is TGTGCCAGCAGCTTATACAGGGCGACTGAAGCTTTCTTT.

The V gene is TRBV11-2, the J gene TRBJ2-1; 10 nucleotides agree with TRBD2. V dropped 5 bases and J dropped 4; count of bases not matched to a gene: 5. The CDR3 has 15 residues. Germline V lookup: CDR1 SGHAT, CDR2 FQNNGV. This CDR3 is CASSILAGDYNEQFF. CDR3 nucleotide sequence: TGTGCCAGCAGCATCCTAGCGGGGGATTACAATGAGCAGTTCTTC.

The V call is TRBV5-1, the J call TRBJ1-2; 8 nucleotides align to TRBD1. The V gene end was trimmed by 0 bases and the J gene end by 4 bases; junction bases not matched to a gene: 5. The CDR3 length is 15 residues. Germline V gene sequence: CDR1 SGHRS, CDR2 YFSETQ. The CDR3 DNA sequence: TGCGCCAGCAGCTTGGGAGACAGGGGTACCTATGGCTACACCTTC. Translated, it gives CASSLGDRGTYGYTF.

The rearrangement joins TRBV6-1 to TRBJ2-3; TRBD2 might be the D (5 bases). V lost 0 bases, J lost 0 bases, and 10 bases lay in between. The V gene's germline CDR1 is MNHNS and CDR2 SASEGT. This CDR3 is built from 16 residues. CDR3 bases: TGTGCCAGCAGTGAAGCCCAAGCGGTTAGCACAGATACGCAGTATTTT. It specifies CASSEAQAVSTDTQYF.

The rearrangement uses TRBV7-6 and TRBJ2-1, with 15 bases identical to TRBD2. V dropped 5 bases and J dropped 10; count of bases not matched to a gene: 15. From germline, CDR1 is SGHVS and CDR2 FNYEAQ. CDR3 length: 18 amino acids. This CDR3 reads CASSLTLLGLAGGGEQFF. CDR3 bases: TGTGCCAGCAGCCTGACTTTATTGGGACTAGCGGGAGGAGGGGAGCAGTTCTTC.

The chain recombines TRBV13 with TRBJ1-1, with 7 nucleotides matching TRBD1. Per germline, CDR1 PRHDT and CDR2 FYEKMQ (reference sequence). The J segment lost 0 bases and the V segment lost 5 bases, leaving 9 bases of the junction unmatched. The CDR3 consists of 16 residues. CDR3 nucleotides: TGTGCCAGCAGCGCCAGGGGGAGGATGTTGAACACTGAAGCTTTCTTT. It encodes CASSARGRMLNTEAFF.

The chain links TRBV14 to TRBJ2-5; 9 bases line up with TRBD2. This CDR3 has 15 residues. V lost 2 bases to trimming and J lost 4 bases; unmatched junction nucleotides: 5. Looked up from germline, CDR1 is SGHDN and CDR2 is FVKESK. The CDR3 DNA follows: TGTGCCAGCAGCCAATTGCTAGCGGGAACAGAGACCCAGTACTTC. Its translation is CASSQLLAGTETQYF.

This chain joins TRBV28 and TRBJ2-3; D perhaps matches TRBD1 (6 bases). There are 14 residues in the CDR3. V was shortened by 6 bases and J by 3 bases, with 13 bases between the two germline ends. The germline V gene encodes CDR1 MDHEN and CDR2 SYDVKM. The CDR3: CASRSYRETDTQYF. In nucleotides, the CDR3 is TGTGCCAGCAGATCCTACAGGGAAACAGATACGCAGTATTTT. Using reference TRBV28 and TRBJ2-3 for the parts outside the CDR3, the full variable domain is DVKVTQSSRYLVKRTGEKVFLECVQDMDHENMFWYRQDPGLGLRLIYFSYDVKMKEKGDIPEGYSVSREKKERFSLILESASTNQTSMYLCASRSYRETDTQYFGPGTRLTVL.

A single count supports this clone. J is TRBJ2-5 and V is TRBV18, with TRBD1 matching over 7 bases. Per the germline V gene, CDR1 is KGHSH and CDR2 is LQKENI. With 1 base clipped from V and 1 base from J, the junction kept 12 bases outside the gene matches. The CDR3 extends over 18 amino acids. Here the CDR3 DNA reads TGTGCCAGCTCACCACGCGGGCAGGGGGACCCCGTCCAAGAGACCCAGTACTTC. Translating it yields CASSPRGQGDPVQETQYF.

V is TRBV18 and J is TRBJ2-7; TRBD2 matches at 7 bases. Trimming cost V 2 bases and J 1 base; bases outside gene matches: 5. Germline V gene lookup returns CDR1 KGHSH and CDR2 LQKENI. The CDR3 is 15 amino acids. Here the CDR3 reads CASSPNGRGSYEQYF. For the CDR3, the DNA is TGTGCCAGCTCACCAAATGGGAGGGGATCCTACGAGCAGTACTTC.

The rearrangement uses TRBV21-1 and TRBJ2-7; the table's D gene call, TRBD2, was not cross checked with the DNA. TRBV21-1 represents a pseudogene. This CDR3 contains 19 residues. The CDR3 DNA reads TGTGCCAGCAGCAAAACACCCGGACTAGCGGGTAGGCCACCCTACGAGCAGTACTTC. As protein: CASSKTPGLAGRPPYEQYF.

This rearrangement joins TRBV28 to TRBJ1-1; 7 positions match TRBD1. This CDR3 is 15 amino acids long. Trimming removed 6 bases from V and 5 bases from J; junction bases left unmatched: 12. Germline-derived CDR1 and CDR2 are MDHEN and SYDVKM. As DNA, the CDR3 is TGTGCCAGCAGCACCACCCGACAGGGCCGAACTGAAGCTTTCTTT. It is translated as CASSTTRQGRTEAFF.

The chain links TRBV14 to TRBJ2-5; 10 bases line up with TRBD1. This CDR3 contains 18 residues. The V and J ends lost 1 base and 5 bases, in that order; junction bases with no gene match: 13. Germline lookup yields CDR1 SGHDN and CDR2 FVKESK. CDR3 sequence: CASSQAKGRDRGGETQYF. The CDR3 DNA follows: TGTGCCAGCAGCCAAGCTAAGGGCCGGGACAGGGGTGGGGAGACCCAGTACTTC.

The chain joins TRBV18 to TRBJ2-2; D is perhaps TRBD1 (6 bases). Germline assignment: CDR1 KGHSH and CDR2 LQKENI. The CDR3 extends over 17 amino acids. The ends were cut back, 2 bases at V and 2 bases at J, with 15 bases in the middle. CDR3 sequence: CASSPGGRGSNTGELFF. The CDR3, as DNA: TGTGCCAGCTCACCAGGGGGCCGGGGAAGTAACACCGGGGAGCTGTTTTTT. Drawing the rest from reference TRBV18 and TRBJ2-2, the complete variable domain is NAGVMQNPRHLVRRRGQEARLRCSPMKGHSHVYWYRQLPEEGLKFMVYLQKENIIDESGMPKERFSAEFPKEGPSILRIQQVVRGDSAAYFCASSPGGRGSNTGELFFGEGSRLTVL.

The chain employs TRBV7-2 and TRBJ2-1, with 13 positions matching TRBD2. CDR3 length: 17 residues. Germline V gene lookup returns CDR1 SGHTA and CDR2 FQGNSA. The trim removed 1 base at V and 7 bases at J, leaving 7 bases unmatched. CDR3 in DNA: TGTGCCAGCAGCTTAGGGGGGGGACTAGCGGGACGTAATGAGCAGTTCTTC. Its translation is CASSLGGGLAGRNEQFF.

This chain links TRBV5-1 with TRBJ2-5; 12 bases line up with TRBD2. This CDR3 is built from 16 residues. V lost 4 bases and J lost 0; bases outside the gene matches: 4. Germline V gives CDR1 SGHRS, CDR2 YFSETQ. CDR3 sequence (DNA): TGCGCCAGCAGCGGAGGACTAGCGGGGTACCAAGAGACCCAGTACTTC. Translating it yields CASSGGLAGYQETQYF.

The chain uses TRBV6-5 and TRBJ1-4, with TRBD1 matching over 7 bases. CDR3 length: 14 amino acids. After removal of 8 bases from V and 8 bases from J, the junction contained 11 bases not matched to a gene. Germline lookup yields CDR1 MNHEY and CDR2 SVGAGI. CDR3 nucleotide sequence: TGTGCCAGCCGAGACAGGGACGGGCACGAAAAACTGTTTTTT. Its protein is CASRDRDGHEKLFF.

The chain has TRBV29-1 and TRBJ1-2; D unresolved. The CDR3 has 14 residues. Trimming cost V 0 bases and J 3 bases, with 11 bases left between them. Germline CDR1 and CDR2: SQVTM and ANQGSEA. In nucleotides, the CDR3 is TGCAGCGTTGAAGATCGGAGGACCGACTATGGCTACACCTTC. This codes for CSVEDRRTDYGYTF.

The V and J genes are TRBV4-1 and TRBJ1-2; 9 nucleotides line up with TRBD1. V lost 1 base, J lost 4 bases, and 10 bases stayed unmatched. The CDR3 spans 17 residues. Germline V gives CDR1 MGHRA, CDR2 YSYEKL. In nucleotides, the CDR3 is TGCGCCAGCAGCCAAGCCTTAGGACAGGGGTCCACCTATGGCTACACCTTC. This gives the protein CASSQALGQGSTYGYTF.

The chain combines TRBV7-2 with TRBJ1-5; D remains ambiguous. The CDR3 loop spans 14 amino acids. V lost 1 base and J 7 bases, leaving 11 bases between the germline ends. Germline lookup yields CDR1 SGHTA and CDR2 FQGNSA. The CDR3: CASSLDRREQPQHF. CDR3 DNA sequence: TGTGCCAGCAGCTTAGATCGACGGGAACAGCCCCAGCATTTT.